This T cell receptor beta chain was sequenced during a study of blood T cell repertoires in COVID-19. Background on the study: From T cells, B-cell-depleted T cells, or PBMCs came the material, which was cDNA or gDNA.

Sequencing used immunoSEQ multiplex PCR; TCRdb keeps in-frame clones, though not all of them. The repertoire consists of about 65,000 clones, with 65% to 85% occurring once and the leading ten covering about 40%. The CDR3 is 14 amino acids. V was pared by 3 bases and J by 6 bases, with 6 bases of the junction left unmatched. Germline CDR1 reads DFQATT; CDR2 reads SNEGSKA (reference sequence). In this sample, this clone turned up once. This chain joins TRBV20-1 and TRBJ1-5; 9 bases are a match to TRBD1. This clonotype originated in a human donor in a cohort sampled during active COVID-19. Material for sequencing was peripheral blood. Written as DNA, the CDR3 is TGCAGTGCTAGTGCCGGGACAGGGATTCAGCCCCAGCATTTT. This encodes CSASAGTGIQPQHF.